This entry concerns a single T cell receptor (beta chain). The antigen remains undetermined. These data belong to a study of T cell responses to AZD1222 COVID-19 vaccine. The CDR3 contains 16 residues. Per germline, CDR1 MNHEY and CDR2 SMNVEV (reference sequence). Deletions cut 5 bases from V and 4 bases from J, with 21 bases between. The protocol was immunoSEQ multiplex PCR, while the TCRdb copy is restricted to in-frame clones and leaves out a portion. The sample holds roughly 150,000 clones, roughly 91% seen once. Study-level results: In a largely white British group with more females than males, clonal diversity was possibly underestimated.

This clonotype was obtained from an adult in good health. Sequences were derived from peripheral blood, sampled on day 0 of AZD1222 vaccination. This chain connects TRBV27 to TRBJ2-7; TRBD1 or TRBD2 may be the D gene (5 bases each). The CDR3 reads CASSTKPGPIVYEQYF. Written as DNA, the CDR3 is TGTGCCAGCAGTACGAAACCGGGACCCATTGTGTACGAGCAGTACTTC.